The 26 T cell receptor beta chains below come from one sample, sequenced in a study of T-cell memory formation after mild COVID-19. Via MiXCR, TCRdb re-called the 5' RACE reads, giving one row per CDR3 protein. Among 85,000 to 120,000 distinct CDR3 sequences listed, 12% were seen once. Sequencing used PBMCs or a T cell subset sorted from them (not recorded which). Receptors were obtained from an adult woman who had mild COVID-19 (a few samples of this study predate the infection). Cell type and time point are not known.

This clonotype was counted between two and nine times. The V gene is TRBV30, the J gene TRBJ2-5; the match to TRBD2 covers 14 bases. Unmatched junction bases numbered 5, after V lost 3 bases and J lost 5 bases. Germline CDR1 GTSNPN, CDR2 SVGIG (reference sequence). This CDR3 spans 15 amino acids. In DNA form, the CDR3 reads TGTGCCTGGAGACGGGGGACTAGCGGGGGTGAGACCCAGTACTTC. Its translation: CAWRRGTSGGETQYF.

This clonotype has just a few counts. V gene TRBV20-1 combines with J gene TRBJ2-3; D remains ambiguous. Trimming took 0 bases from V and 0 from J, leaving 10 bases between them. Germline lookup yields CDR1 DFQATT and CDR2 SNEGSKA (reference sequence). The CDR3 runs 15 residues. The CDR3 is CSARDQAYSTDTQYF. For the CDR3, the DNA is TGCAGTGCTAGAGATCAAGCGTATAGCACAGATACGCAGTATTTT.

This rearrangement joins TRBV12-3 or TRBV12-4 to TRBJ1-1; D is undetermined. Trimming removed 5 bases at V and 5 bases at J, with 12 bases between. The CDR3 runs 13 residues. The CDR3 is CASSLYSGTEAFF. CDR3 DNA sequence: TGTGCCAGCAGTCTATACAGTGGGACTGAAGCTTTCTTT.

The chain links TRBV6-5 to TRBJ2-2; 9 bases match TRBD2. The CDR3 has 18 residues. The germline gives CDR1 MNHEY, CDR2 SVGAGI. V trimming: 2 bases; J trimming: 3 bases; junction bases outside the gene matches: 10. The CDR3 DNA follows: TGTGCCAGCAGTTACCTCAAGGGCGGACTAGCGTACACCGGGGAGCTGTTTTTT. It codes for CASSYLKGGLAYTGELFF.

The rearrangement links TRBV7-7 to TRBJ2-5, with D possibly being TRBD2 (6 bases). The germline V and J ends were trimmed by 1 base and 5 bases, with 11 bases remaining between them. Germline V gene sequence: CDR1 SSHAT, CDR2 FNYEAQ (reference sequence). The CDR3 loop spans 14 amino acids. The CDR3 DNA sequence: TGTGCCAGCAGCTTAGACCCTAGCGACGAGACCCAGTACTTC. Its translation: CASSLDPSDETQYF.

Ten or more counts support this clonotype. The V call is TRBV5-1, the J call TRBJ2-5; tentatively, D is TRBD1 (5 bases). Trimming pared 4 bases from V and 1 base from J, leaving 14 bases between. CDR3 length: 15 amino acids. Per the germline V gene, CDR1 is SGHRS and CDR2 is YFSETQ. CDR3 nucleotide sequence: TGCGCCAGCAGCCCACGCAGACAGTTCCAAGAGACCCAGTACTTC. Translating it yields CASSPRRQFQETQYF.

This clonotype came up a few times. The CDR3 loop is CASSVAGGEVADTQYF. In DNA form, the CDR3 reads TGTGCCAGCAGCGTAGCTGGGGGAGAGGTGGCAGATACGCAGTATTTT. The chain is built from TRBV9 and TRBJ2-3; D is perhaps TRBD1 or TRBD2 (5 bases each). Germline CDR1 and CDR2: SGDLS and YYNGEE. This CDR3 region has 16 residues. Trimming pared 0 bases from V and 4 bases from J, leaving 15 bases between.

This clonotype was seen only a few times. The chain employs TRBV13 and TRBJ2-3, with D tentatively TRBD2 (7 bases). The CDR3 runs to 17 residues. Looked up from germline, CDR1 is PRHDT and CDR2 is FYEKMQ (reference sequence). V was trimmed by 4 bases and J by 6 bases, leaving 23 bases between them. The CDR3 here is CASSSRAGAGDFDTQYF. The CDR3 DNA reads TGTGCCAGCAGCTCCCGGGCGGGGGCAGGGGATTTTGATACGCAGTATTTT. Complete variable domain (other parts from reference TRBV13 and TRBJ2-3): AAGVIQSPRHLIKEKRETATLKCYPIPRHDTVYWYQQGPGQDPQFLISFYEKMQSDKGSIPDRFSAQQFSDYHSELNMSSLELGDSALYFCASSSRAGAGDFDTQYFGPGTRLTVL.

This clonotype was seen ten or more times. The chain links TRBV29-1 to TRBJ1-4; a weak D match, TRBD1 (5 bases). Germline V gene data show CDR1 as SQVTM and CDR2 as ANQGSEA. Trimming shortened V by 6 bases and J by 7 bases, and 15 bases separated the two germline ends. This CDR3 has 13 amino acids. The CDR3 DNA follows: TGCAGCGTAGACGAGGGGATCGGTGAAAAACTGTTTTTT. Its translation: CSVDEGIGEKLFF.

This clonotype was seen at least ten times. The CDR3 region has the DNA TGTGCCAGCAGCTTAACCCCGCAAGCGGGAATCTACGAGCAGTACTTC. It translates to CASSLTPQAGIYEQYF. The gene calls are TRBV7-6 and TRBJ2-7, with 7 bases matching TRBD2. The CDR3 contains 16 residues. V lost 2 bases and J lost 3; bases outside the gene matches: 10. From germline, CDR1 is SGHVS and CDR2 FNYEAQ.

This chain joins TRBV7-3 and TRBJ2-5; the match to TRBD2 covers 10 bases. CDR1 is SGHTA and CDR2 is FQGTGA in the germline V gene. With V trimmed by 3 bases and J by 2 bases, 3 bases remained unmatched. The CDR3 loop spans 15 amino acids. The CDR3 nucleotides read TGTGCCAGCAGCTTGGGACTAGCGTTACAAGAGACCCAGTACTTC. It translates to CASSLGLALQETQYF.

In this sample, this clonotype turned up a few times. The chain recombines TRBV4-1 with TRBJ2-7, with D hard to call. The CDR3 loop spans 13 amino acids. The V end lost 5 bases, the J end lost 10 bases, and 18 bases lay between the germline ends. Germline V CDR1 and CDR2: MGHRA, YSYEKL. The CDR3 region is CASSTALSRAQYF. In DNA, the CDR3 is TGCGCCAGCAGCACTGCCTTATCCCGGGCACAGTACTTC.

This chain connects TRBV29-1 to TRBJ2-1; 10 bases fit TRBD2. The CDR3 loop spans 16 amino acids. V was clipped by 6 bases and J by 3 bases; unmatched bases: 11. Germline V gene lookup returns CDR1 SQVTM and CDR2 ANQGSEA. The CDR3 sequence: CSVDWSGRAVYNEQFF. The CDR3 nucleotides read TGCAGCGTGGACTGGAGCGGGAGGGCCGTCTACAATGAGCAGTTCTTC.

This clonotype has just a few counts. CDR3 sequence reads: CASSDRLAGGGSYEQYF. The CDR3 DNA sequence: TGTGCCAGCAGTGATCGGCTAGCGGGAGGGGGCTCCTACGAGCAGTACTTC. The rearrangement uses TRBV6-1 and TRBJ2-7, with TRBD2 matching over 12 bases. V lost 3 bases and J lost 0; bases outside the gene matches: 6. The length of the CDR3 is 17 residues. Germline-derived CDR1 and CDR2 are MNHNS and SASEGT.

The rearrangement links TRBV29-1 to TRBJ2-7; TRBD1 is a possible D gene (5 bases). The CDR3 runs to 13 residues. Germline values: CDR1 SQVTM, CDR2 ANQGSEA. V lost 8 bases to trimming and J lost 1 base, with 15 bases between them. The CDR3 nucleotides read TGCAGCATCCTGTCAGACAGTTCCTACGAGCAGTACTTC. Encoded protein: CSILSDSSYEQYF.

This clonotype came up a few times. The chain carries TRBV6-2 or TRBV6-3 and TRBJ2-7; 7 bases are shared with TRBD2. CDR1 is MNHEY, CDR2 SVGEGT, per germline. The junction had 9 bases not matched to a gene; V was cut back by 4 bases and J by 3 bases. This CDR3 contains 15 residues. In DNA, the CDR3 is TGTGCCAGCAGTTTACGGACTAGTACATTCTACGAGCAGTACTTC. Translated, it gives CASSLRTSTFYEQYF.

A few counts support this clonotype. The chain recombines TRBV7-9 with TRBJ2-7; TRBD1 aligns across 9 bases. This CDR3 comprises 13 residues. V shed 7 bases and J 7 bases; nucleotides not matched to a gene: 8. Germline V gene lookup returns CDR1 SEHNR and CDR2 FQNEAQ (reference sequence). For the CDR3, the DNA is TGTGCCAGCACCAGGGACAGGGAATGGGAGCAGTACTTC. Its translation: CASTRDREWEQYF.

In this sample, this clonotype turned up a few times. The DNA of the CDR3 is TGCGCCAGCAGCCCAGCCGACAGGGGCAATGAGCAGTTCTTC. Protein sequence: CASSPADRGNEQFF. The J gene is TRBJ2-1, the V gene TRBV5-1, with TRBD1 matching over 8 bases. The CDR3 runs to 14 residues. Trimming took 4 bases from V and 6 from J; bases not matched to a gene: 6. Germline V gives CDR1 SGHRS, CDR2 YFSETQ.

This sequence joins TRBV15 and TRBJ2-5; D is perhaps TRBD2 (5 bases). The V end lost 4 bases, the J end lost 6 bases, and 12 bases lay between the germline ends. Germline CDR1 reads LNHNV; CDR2 reads YYDKDF (reference sequence). The CDR3 contains 13 residues. CDR3 DNA: TGTGCCACCAGCATTTTTCCGGGGAAGACCCAGTACTTC. This gives the protein CATSIFPGKTQYF.

This clonotype has only a few counts. The rearrangement joins TRBV12-3 or TRBV12-4 to TRBJ2-3; D may be TRBD1 or TRBD2 (6 bases each). CDR3 length: 14 residues. The V end lost 10 bases, the J end lost 1 base, and 15 bases lay between the germline ends. CDR3 in amino acids: CAISLRGGTDTQYF. Written as DNA, the CDR3 is TGTGCCATCTCACTTAGGGGGGGCACAGATACGCAGTATTTT.

This sequence joins TRBV18 and TRBJ2-7; D perhaps matches TRBD2 (6 bases). V lost 0 bases and J lost 0, with 9 bases in between. Germline V gene data show CDR1 as KGHSH and CDR2 as LQKENI. This CDR3 comprises 15 residues. For the CDR3, the DNA is TGTGCCAGCTCACCACCGACACTAGCCTCCTACGAGCAGTACTTC. Protein product: CASSPPTLASYEQYF. Full variable domain (missing parts from reference TRBV18 and TRBJ2-7): NAGVMQNPRHLVRRRGQEARLRCSPMKGHSHVYWYRQLPEEGLKFMVYLQKENIIDESGMPKERFSAEFPKEGPSILRIQQVVRGDSAAYFCASSPPTLASYEQYFGPGTRLTVT.

V is TRBV27 and J is TRBJ1-1; D unclear. Trimming stripped 10 bases from V and 6 bases from J, with 18 bases between. CDR3 size: 13 residues. Per the germline V gene, CDR1 is MNHEY and CDR2 is SMNVEV (reference sequence). CDR3 DNA sequence: TGTGCCACCTCCCCCGAGGGATACGCTGAAGCTTTCTTT. It encodes CATSPEGYAEAFF.

The chain recombines TRBV20-1 with TRBJ2-7, with TRBD1 matching over 7 bases. V was pared by 5 bases and J by 3 bases, with 7 bases of the junction left unmatched. The V gene's germline CDR1 is DFQATT and CDR2 SNEGSKA (reference sequence). This CDR3 region has 13 residues. CDR3 protein: CSAWDRSGYEQYF. In DNA form, the CDR3 reads TGCAGTGCTTGGGACAGATCTGGCTACGAGCAGTACTTC.

The chain joins TRBV7-2 to TRBJ2-1; 12 nucleotides agree with TRBD2. The CDR3 is 19 amino acids. Germline trimming cut 3 bases from V and 6 bases from J; bases unmatched to any gene: 15. Germline V gives CDR1 SGHTA, CDR2 FQGNSA. CDR3 sequence (DNA): TGTGCCAGCAGCTTTGACCCTAGGACTAGCGGGGTAGATGGCAATGAGCAGTTCTTC. Protein product: CASSFDPRTSGVDGNEQFF.

V is TRBV6-1 and J is TRBJ2-7; D is undetermined. Germline V gene lookup returns CDR1 MNHNS and CDR2 SASEGT. Trimming removed 2 bases from V and 1 base from J, with 6 bases in between. There are 13 residues in the CDR3. The CDR3 DNA reads as TGTGCCAGCAGTGAACTGGGGTCCTACGAGCAGTACTTC. Its translation is CASSELGSYEQYF.

The chain carries TRBV29-1 and TRBJ1-1, with unresolved D. Trimming stripped 1 base from V and 5 bases from J, with 8 bases between. Looked up from germline, CDR1 is SQVTM and CDR2 is ANQGSEA. This CDR3 region has 12 residues. This CDR3 reads CSVEGTATEAFF. In DNA form, the CDR3 reads TGCAGCGTTGAAGGGACGGCTACTGAAGCTTTCTTT.